The T cell receptor (beta chain) described here comes from a study of vaccination and CD4 T cells after COVID-19. Study summary: Recovered-phase convalescent patients showed SARS-CoV-2 positivity by nasal swab PCR; eight to ten were mild, one severe.

The treatment denotes: approximately 11-day PBMC culture with coronavirus spike peptide pools or control peptides (ViraFEST assay). Germline V lookup: CDR1 SGHVS, CDR2 FNYEAQ. Trimming cost V 4 bases and J 3 bases, with 9 bases left between them. CDR3 length equals 13 residues. As to this clonotype: Its antigen is not known.

The Oncomine TCR Beta short-read assay sequenced DNA from cultured CD4+ T cells. Via MiXCR, TCRdb re-called the PCR reads, giving one row per CDR3 protein. The table lists 15,000 to 17,000 distinct CDR3 sequences, about 39% of them singletons. This receptor was identified in a human donor who had recovered from COVID-19. The rearrangement joins TRBV7-6 to TRBJ1-1; D gene uncertain. Material: CD4+ T cells from blood, cultured in vitro, obtained before SARS-CoV-2 vaccination. The CDR3 spells CASSSRSDTEAFF. In DNA, the CDR3 is TGTGCCAGCAGCTCACGGTCGGACACTGAAGCTTTCTTT.